This TCR beta chain was documented in a study of tumor-infiltrating lymphocytes in primary liver carcinoma. Germline V gene lookup returns CDR1 SGHDN and CDR2 FVKESK. This CDR3 contains 12 residues. V lost 4 bases and J 7 bases, leaving 10 bases between the germline ends. cDNA specific to TCR beta was made from approximately 500 ng of total RNA, with a constant-region primer employed for priming. It was through three nested multiplex PCR rounds of slightly modified ARM-PCR that TCR beta libraries arose. TRBV1-TRBV30 forward primers paired with a C-beta reverse primer were used in the first two PCR rounds, which ran approximately 11 cycles each. From the multiplex PCR reads, TCRdb called clonotypes with MiXCR, one entry per CDR3 protein. The sample has about 180,000 distinct CDR3 sequences; over 50% are singletons. The study extracted blood RNA from unsorted whole blood and also extracted germline DNA.

V and J are TRBV14 and TRBJ2-5; no clear D. The sequenced sample was peripheral blood. The TCR sequence derives from a man aged 35 to 55 with primary liver carcinoma and hepatitis B virus infection. DNA for the CDR3: TGTGCCAGCAGCCGCCTCTATGCGACCCAGTACTTC. It codes for CASSRLYATQYF.